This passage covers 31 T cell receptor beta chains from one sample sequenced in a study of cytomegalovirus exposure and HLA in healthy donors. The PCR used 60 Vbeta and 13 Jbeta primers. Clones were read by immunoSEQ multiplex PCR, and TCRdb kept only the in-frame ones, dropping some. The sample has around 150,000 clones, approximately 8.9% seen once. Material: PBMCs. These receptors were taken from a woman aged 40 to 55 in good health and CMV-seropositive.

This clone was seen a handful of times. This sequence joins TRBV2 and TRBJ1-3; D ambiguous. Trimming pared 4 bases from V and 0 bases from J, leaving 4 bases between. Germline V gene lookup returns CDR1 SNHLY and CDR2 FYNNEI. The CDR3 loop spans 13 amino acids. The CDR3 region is CASSASSGNTIYF. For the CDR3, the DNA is TGTGCCAGCAGTGCGAGCTCTGGAAACACCATATATTTT.

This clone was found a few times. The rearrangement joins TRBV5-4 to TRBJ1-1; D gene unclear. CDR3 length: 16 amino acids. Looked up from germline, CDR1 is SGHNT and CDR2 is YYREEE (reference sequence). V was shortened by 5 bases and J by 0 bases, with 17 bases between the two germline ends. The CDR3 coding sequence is TGTGCCAGCAGATTAGACTACGGAGACATGAACACTGAAGCTTTCTTT. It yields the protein CASRLDYGDMNTEAFF. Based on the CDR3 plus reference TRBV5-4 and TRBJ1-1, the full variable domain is ETGVTQSPTHLIKTRGQQVTLRCSSQSGHNTVSWYQQALGQGPQFIFQYYREEENGRGNFPPRFSGLQFPNYSSELNVNALELDDSALYLCASRLDYGDMNTEAFFGQGTRLTVV.

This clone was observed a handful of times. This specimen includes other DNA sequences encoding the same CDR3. DNA for the CDR3: TGCGCCAGCAGCTTGGGACAGGGGGGGTACGAGCAGTACTTC. Protein product: CASSLGQGGYEQYF. V is TRBV5-1 and J is TRBJ2-7; 9 nucleotides line up with TRBD1. Germline CDR1 and CDR2: SGHRS and YFSETQ. Germline trimming cut 0 bases from V and 4 bases from J; bases unmatched to any gene: 2. The CDR3 loop spans 14 amino acids.

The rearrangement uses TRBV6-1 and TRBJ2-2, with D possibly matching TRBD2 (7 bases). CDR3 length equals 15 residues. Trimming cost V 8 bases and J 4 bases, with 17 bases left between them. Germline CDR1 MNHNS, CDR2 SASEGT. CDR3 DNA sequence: TGTGCCAGCCGAGTGGGGGGGCCAATCACCGGGGAGCTGTTTTTT. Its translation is CASRVGGPITGELFF.

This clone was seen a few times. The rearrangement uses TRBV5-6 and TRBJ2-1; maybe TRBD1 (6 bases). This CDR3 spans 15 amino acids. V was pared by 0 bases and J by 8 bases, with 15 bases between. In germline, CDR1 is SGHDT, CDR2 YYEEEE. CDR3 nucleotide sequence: TGTGCCAGCAGCTTGGTCGTTTCTGGGGGCCATGAGCAGTTCTTC. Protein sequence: CASSLVVSGGHEQFF.

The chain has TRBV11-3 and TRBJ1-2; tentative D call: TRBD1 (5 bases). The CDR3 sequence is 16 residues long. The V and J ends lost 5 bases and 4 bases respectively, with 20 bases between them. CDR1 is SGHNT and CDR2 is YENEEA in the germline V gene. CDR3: CASSPPGHVLSYGYTF. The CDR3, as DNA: TGTGCCAGCAGCCCCCCTGGACATGTACTTTCCTATGGCTACACCTTC.

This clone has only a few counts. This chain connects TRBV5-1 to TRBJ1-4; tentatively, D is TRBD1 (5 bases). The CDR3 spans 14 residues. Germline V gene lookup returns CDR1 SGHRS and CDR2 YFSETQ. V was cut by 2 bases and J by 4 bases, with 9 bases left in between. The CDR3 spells CASSLRGDNEKLFF. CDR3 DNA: TGCGCCAGCAGCTTACGGGGGGATAATGAAAAACTGTTTTTT. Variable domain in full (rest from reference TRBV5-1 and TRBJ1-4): KAGVTQTPRYLIKTRGQQVTLSCSPISGHRSVSWYQQTPGQGLQFLFEYFSETQRNKGNFPGRFSGRQFSNSRSEMNVSTLELGDSALYLCASSLRGDNEKLFFGSGTQLSVL.

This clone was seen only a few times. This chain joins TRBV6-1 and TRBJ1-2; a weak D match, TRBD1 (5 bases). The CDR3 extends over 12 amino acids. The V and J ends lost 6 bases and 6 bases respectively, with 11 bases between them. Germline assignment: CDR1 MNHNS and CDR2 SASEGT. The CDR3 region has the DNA TGTGCCAGCAGACCCGAACAGGATGGCTACACCTTC. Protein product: CASRPEQDGYTF.

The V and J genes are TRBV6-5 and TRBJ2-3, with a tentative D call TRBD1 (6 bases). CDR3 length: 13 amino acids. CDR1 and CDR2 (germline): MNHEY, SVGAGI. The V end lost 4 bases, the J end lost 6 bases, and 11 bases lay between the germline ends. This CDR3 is CASSSPGQDTQYF. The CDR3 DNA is TGTGCCAGCAGTTCTCCTGGACAGGATACGCAGTATTTT.

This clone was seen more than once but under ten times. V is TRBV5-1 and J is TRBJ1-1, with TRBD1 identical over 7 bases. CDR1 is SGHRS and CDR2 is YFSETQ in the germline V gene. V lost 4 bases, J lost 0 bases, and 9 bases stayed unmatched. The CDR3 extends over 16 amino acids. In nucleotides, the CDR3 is TGCGCCAGCAGCCCAGGAGGAGGGGGCGTGAACACTGAAGCTTTCTTT. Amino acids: CASSPGGGGVNTEAFF.

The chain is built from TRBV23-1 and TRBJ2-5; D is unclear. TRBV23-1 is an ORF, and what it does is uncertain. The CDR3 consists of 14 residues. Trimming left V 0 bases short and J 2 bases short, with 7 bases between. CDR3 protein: CASSQSEQQETQYF. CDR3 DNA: TGCGCCAGCAGTCAATCTGAACAGCAAGAGACCCAGTACTTC.

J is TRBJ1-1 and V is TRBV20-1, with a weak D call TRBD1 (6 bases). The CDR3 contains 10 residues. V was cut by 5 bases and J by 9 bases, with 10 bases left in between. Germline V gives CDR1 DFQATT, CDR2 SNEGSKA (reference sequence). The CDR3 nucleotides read TGCAGTGCTCTCGGACAGCAAGCTTTCTTT. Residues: CSALGQQAFF.

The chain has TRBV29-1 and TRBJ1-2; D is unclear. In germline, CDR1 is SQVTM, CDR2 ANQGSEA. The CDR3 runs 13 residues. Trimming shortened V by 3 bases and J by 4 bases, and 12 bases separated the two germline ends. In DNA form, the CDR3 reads TGCAGCGTTGAGATTGAGGGCCCCTATGGCTACACCTTC. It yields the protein CSVEIEGPYGYTF. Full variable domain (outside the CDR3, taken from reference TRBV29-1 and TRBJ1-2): SAVISQKPSRDICQRGTSLTIQCQVDSQVTMMFWYRQQPGQSLTLIATANQGSEATYESGFVIDKFPISRPNLTFSTLTVSNMSPEDSSIYLCSVEIEGPYGYTFGSGTRLTVV.

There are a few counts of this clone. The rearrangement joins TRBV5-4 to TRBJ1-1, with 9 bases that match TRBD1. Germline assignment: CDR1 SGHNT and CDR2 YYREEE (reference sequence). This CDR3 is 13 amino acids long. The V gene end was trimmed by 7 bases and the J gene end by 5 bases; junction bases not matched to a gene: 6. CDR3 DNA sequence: TGTGCCAGCGCGAACAGGGGGCGGACTGAAGCTTTCTTT. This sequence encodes CASANRGRTEAFF. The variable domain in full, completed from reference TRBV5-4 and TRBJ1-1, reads ETGVTQSPTHLIKTRGQQVTLRCSSQSGHNTVSWYQQALGQGPQFIFQYYREEENGRGNFPPRFSGLQFPNYSSELNVNALELDDSALYLCASANRGRTEAFFGQGTRLTVV.

CDR3 residues: CASSENAETQYF. CDR3 DNA: TGTGCCAGCAGCGAGAACGCAGAGACCCAGTACTTC. This rearrangement joins TRBV2 to TRBJ2-5; D is undetermined. This CDR3 is 12 amino acids long. Germline loops: CDR1 SNHLY, CDR2 FYNNEI. V lost 6 bases and J 4 bases, leaving 9 bases between the germline ends.

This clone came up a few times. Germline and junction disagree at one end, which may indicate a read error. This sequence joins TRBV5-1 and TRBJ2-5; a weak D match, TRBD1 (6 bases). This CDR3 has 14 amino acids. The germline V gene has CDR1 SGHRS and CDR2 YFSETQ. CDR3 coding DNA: TGCACCAGCAGCTTGGGACATCAGGGGGAGACCCAGTACTTC. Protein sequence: CTSSLGHQGETQYF.

CDR3 residues: CASSLGSSTDTQYF. In nucleotides, the CDR3 is TGTGCCAGCAGCTTAGGTTCTAGCACAGATACGCAGTATTTT. The rearrangement links TRBV11-2 to TRBJ2-3, with D hard to call. Trimming cost V 1 base and J 0 bases, with 5 bases left between them. The V gene's germline CDR1 is SGHAT and CDR2 FQNNGV. This CDR3 has 14 amino acids.

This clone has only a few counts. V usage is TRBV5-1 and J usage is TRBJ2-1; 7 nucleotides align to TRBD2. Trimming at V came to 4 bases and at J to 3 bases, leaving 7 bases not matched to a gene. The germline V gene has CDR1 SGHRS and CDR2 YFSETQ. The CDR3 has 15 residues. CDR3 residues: CASSPGGTIYNEQFF. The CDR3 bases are TGCGCCAGCAGCCCGGGGGGAACTATCTACAATGAGCAGTTCTTC. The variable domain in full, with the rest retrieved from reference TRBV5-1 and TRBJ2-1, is KAGVTQTPRYLIKTRGQQVTLSCSPISGHRSVSWYQQTPGQGLQFLFEYFSETQRNKGNFPGRFSGRQFSNSRSEMNVSTLELGDSALYLCASSPGGTIYNEQFFGPGTRLTVL.

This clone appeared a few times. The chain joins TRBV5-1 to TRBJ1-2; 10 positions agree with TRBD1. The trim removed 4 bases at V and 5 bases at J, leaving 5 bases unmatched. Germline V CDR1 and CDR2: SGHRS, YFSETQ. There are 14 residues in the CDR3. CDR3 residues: CASSTDRGEYGYTF. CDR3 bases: TGCGCCAGCAGCACGGACAGGGGGGAATATGGCTACACCTTC.

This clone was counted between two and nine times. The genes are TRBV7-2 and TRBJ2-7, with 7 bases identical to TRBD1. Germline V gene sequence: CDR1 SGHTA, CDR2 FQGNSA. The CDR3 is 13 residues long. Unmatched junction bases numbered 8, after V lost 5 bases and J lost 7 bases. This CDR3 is CASSPDRVLEQYF. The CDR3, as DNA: TGTGCCAGCAGCCCAGACAGGGTTCTAGAGCAGTACTTC.

CDR3 amino acids: CASSIALNTEAFF. In DNA form, the CDR3 reads TGTGCCAGTAGTATAGCTCTAAACACTGAAGCTTTCTTT. V usage is TRBV19 and J usage is TRBJ1-1; no clear D gene. Germline CDR1 is LNHDA and CDR2 is SQIVND (reference sequence). V lost 1 base and J 2 bases, leaving 5 bases between the germline ends. The CDR3 consists of 13 residues.

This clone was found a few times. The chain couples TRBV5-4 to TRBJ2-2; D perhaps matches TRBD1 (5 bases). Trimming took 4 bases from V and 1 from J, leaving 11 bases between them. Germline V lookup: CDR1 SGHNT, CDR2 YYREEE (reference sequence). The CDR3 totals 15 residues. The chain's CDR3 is CASSLGQENTGELFF. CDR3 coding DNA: TGTGCCAGCAGCCTCGGACAAGAGAACACCGGGGAGCTGTTTTTT.

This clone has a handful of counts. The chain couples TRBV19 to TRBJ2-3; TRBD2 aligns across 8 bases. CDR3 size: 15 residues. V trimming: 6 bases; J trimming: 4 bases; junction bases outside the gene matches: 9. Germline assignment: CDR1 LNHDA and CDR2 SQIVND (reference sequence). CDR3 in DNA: TGTGCCAGTAGGCCGCGGGGGGTGGGGGCAGATACGCAGTATTTT. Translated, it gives CASRPRGVGADTQYF.

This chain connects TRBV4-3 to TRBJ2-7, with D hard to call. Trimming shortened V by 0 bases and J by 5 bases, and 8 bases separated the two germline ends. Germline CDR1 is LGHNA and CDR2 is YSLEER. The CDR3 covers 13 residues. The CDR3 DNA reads TGCGCCAGCAGCCAAGAATCGGGTGACGAGCAGTACTTC. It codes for CASSQESGDEQYF.

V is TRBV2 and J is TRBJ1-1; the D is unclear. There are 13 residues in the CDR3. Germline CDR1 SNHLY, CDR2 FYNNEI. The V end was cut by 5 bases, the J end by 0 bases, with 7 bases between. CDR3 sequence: CASSYKLNTEAFF. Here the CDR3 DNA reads TGTGCCAGCAGTTACAAGTTGAACACTGAAGCTTTCTTT.

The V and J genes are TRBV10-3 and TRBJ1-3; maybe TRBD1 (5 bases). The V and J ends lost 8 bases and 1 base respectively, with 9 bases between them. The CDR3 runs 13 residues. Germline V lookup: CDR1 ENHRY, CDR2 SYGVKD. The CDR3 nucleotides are TGTGCCATCGGGGGGGTGTCTGGAAACACCATATATTTT. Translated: CAIGGVSGNTIYF.

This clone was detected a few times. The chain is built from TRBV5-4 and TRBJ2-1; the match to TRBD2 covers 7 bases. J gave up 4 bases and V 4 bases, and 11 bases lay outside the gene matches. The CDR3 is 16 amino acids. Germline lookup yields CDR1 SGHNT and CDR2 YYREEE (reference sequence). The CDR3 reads CASSPTAGVLYNEQFF. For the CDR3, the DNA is TGTGCCAGCAGCCCGACCGCGGGGGTACTATACAATGAGCAGTTCTTC.

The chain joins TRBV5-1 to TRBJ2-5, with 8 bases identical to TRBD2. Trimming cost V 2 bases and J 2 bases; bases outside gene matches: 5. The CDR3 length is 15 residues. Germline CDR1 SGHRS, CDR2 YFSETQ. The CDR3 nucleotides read TGCGCCAGCAGCTTCGGGGGGGGGATACAAGAGACCCAGTACTTC. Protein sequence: CASSFGGGIQETQYF.

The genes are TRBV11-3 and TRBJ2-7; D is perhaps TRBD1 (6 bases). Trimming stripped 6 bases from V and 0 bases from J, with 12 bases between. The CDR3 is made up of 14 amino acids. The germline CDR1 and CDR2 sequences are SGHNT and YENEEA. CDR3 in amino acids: CASRKGGSSYEQYF. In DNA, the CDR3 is TGTGCCAGCAGAAAAGGGGGTAGCTCCTACGAGCAGTACTTC.

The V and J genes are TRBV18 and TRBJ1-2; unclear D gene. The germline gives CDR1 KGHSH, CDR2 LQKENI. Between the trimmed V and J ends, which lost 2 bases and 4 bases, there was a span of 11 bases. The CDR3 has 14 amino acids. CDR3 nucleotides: TGTGCCAGCTCACCAGTACAGCCGCTCTATGGCTACACCTTC. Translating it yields CASSPVQPLYGYTF.

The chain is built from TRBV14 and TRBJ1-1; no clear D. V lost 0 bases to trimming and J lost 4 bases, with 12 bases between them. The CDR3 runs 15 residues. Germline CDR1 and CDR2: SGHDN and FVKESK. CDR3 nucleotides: TGTGCCAGCAGCCAAGATGGGGAGAGTGGCACTGAAGCTTTCTTT. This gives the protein CASSQDGESGTEAFF.